This entry lists 5 T cell receptor beta chains sequenced from one sample in a study of early T cells in non-severe SARS-CoV-2 infection. TCRdb analysed the 5' RACE reads with MiXCR anew, one entry per CDR3 protein. This repertoire shows roughly 80,000 distinct CDR3 sequences, 9% to 10% found once; its top ten account for 4.8%. Sequenced material: whole blood. Receptors originate from an adult who was a healthcare worker with PCR-confirmed SARS-CoV-2 infection or an uninfected control (not recorded which).

This clonotype occurred many times. The chain combines TRBV27 with TRBJ2-1, with a possible D match to TRBD2 (6 bases). Germline values: CDR1 MNHEY, CDR2 SMNVEV (reference sequence). The CDR3 is 17 residues long. V was pared by 3 bases and J by 8 bases, with 23 bases between. The CDR3 region has the DNA TGTGCCAGCAGTTTCCTAACGGGAGAAGGGTTGGTTGATGAGCAGTTCTTC. Protein: CASSFLTGEGLVDEQFF.

This clonotype has a count of ten or more. The V gene is TRBV24-1, the J gene TRBJ1-2; D uncertain. Germline lookup yields CDR1 KGHDR and CDR2 SFDVKD. The CDR3 loop spans 12 amino acids. V was shortened by 3 bases and J by 5 bases, with 6 bases between the two germline ends. The CDR3 loop reads CATSDPLYGYTF. The CDR3 coding sequence is TGTGCCACCAGTGATCCCTTATATGGCTACACCTTC.

The chain has TRBV3-1 and TRBJ2-2; D call uncertain. Trimming took 4 bases from V and 5 from J, leaving 8 bases between them. The CDR3 runs to 13 residues. Germline V gene sequence: CDR1 LGHDT, CDR2 YNNKEL (reference sequence). This CDR3 reads CASSLSWTGELFF. The CDR3 bases are TGTGCCAGCAGCCTTAGTTGGACCGGGGAGCTGTTTTTT. Looking up the rest from reference TRBV3-1 and TRBJ2-2 gives the full variable domain: DTAVSQTPKYLVTQMGNDKSIKCEQNLGHDTMYWYKQDSKKFLKIMFSYNNKELIINETVPNRFSPKSPDKAHLNLHINSLELGDSAVYFCASSLSWTGELFFGEGSRLTVL.

This clonotype was counted a few times. The J gene is TRBJ2-5, the V gene TRBV7-9; maybe TRBD2 (6 bases). CDR1 is SEHNR and CDR2 is FQNEAQ in the germline V gene (reference sequence). The CDR3 loop spans 14 amino acids. V gave up 0 bases and J gave up 5 bases, with 10 bases separating them. CDR3 loop: CASSLAGGVETQYF. DNA for the CDR3: TGTGCCAGCAGCTTAGCGGGAGGAGTGGAGACCCAGTACTTC.

This clonotype showed up many times. The chain carries TRBV20-1 and TRBJ1-2; D is undetermined. The germline V and J ends were trimmed by 3 bases and 5 bases, with 7 bases remaining between them. Germline values: CDR1 DFQATT, CDR2 SNEGSKA (reference sequence). This CDR3 has 11 residues. CDR3 DNA: TGCAGTGCTAGGGAAGATTATGGCTACACCTTC. This encodes CSAREDYGYTF.